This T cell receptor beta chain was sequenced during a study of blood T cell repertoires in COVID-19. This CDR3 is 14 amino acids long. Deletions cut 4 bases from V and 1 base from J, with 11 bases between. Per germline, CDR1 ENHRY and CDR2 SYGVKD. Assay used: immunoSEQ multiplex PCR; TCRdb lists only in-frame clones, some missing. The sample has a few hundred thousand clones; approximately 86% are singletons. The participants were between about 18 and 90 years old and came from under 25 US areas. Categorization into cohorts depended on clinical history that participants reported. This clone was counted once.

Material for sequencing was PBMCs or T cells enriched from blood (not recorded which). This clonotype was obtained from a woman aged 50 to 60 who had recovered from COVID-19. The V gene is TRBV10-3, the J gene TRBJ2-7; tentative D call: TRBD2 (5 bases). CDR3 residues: CAISVTGVSYEQYF. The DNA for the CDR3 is TGTGCCATCAGTGTTACCGGGGTATCCTACGAGCAGTACTTC.